This record concerns one TCR beta chain sequence. These data are taken from a study of blood T cell repertoires in COVID-19. Study background: Sites across the United States, Italy and Spain contributed samples from acute and convalescent COVID-19. From T cells, B-cell-depleted T cells, or PBMCs came the material, which was cDNA or gDNA.

Authors' analysis steps: From reference gene primer amplification, estimates of nucleated cell counts were derived. TCRdb keeps only in-frame clones here, not all; method: immunoSEQ multiplex PCR. Clone size and V and J calls were adopted from that table, with D and trimming inferred from the DNA. The data contain 61,000 or so clones, 85% to 90% of them singletons. This CDR3 spans 17 amino acids. V was clipped by 1 base and J by 0 bases, with 13 bases between them. Germline V lookup: CDR1 SGHNT, CDR2 YENEEA. The sample was peripheral blood. The rearrangement links TRBV11-3 to TRBJ2-1; D is perhaps TRBD2 (6 bases). The clonotype was recovered from an elderly woman with active COVID-19. The CDR3 reads CASSLGYAGHSYNEQFF. DNA of the CDR3: TGTGCCAGCAGCTTAGGGTATGCGGGGCACTCCTACAATGAGCAGTTCTTC.